Presented here are 15 T cell receptor beta chains from one specimen sequenced in a study of cytomegalovirus exposure and HLA in healthy donors. Primers for the PCR totalled 60 Vbeta and 13 Jbeta. Sequencing used immunoSEQ multiplex PCR; TCRdb keeps in-frame clones, though not all of them. The sample has some 180,000 clones, about 85% seen once. The sample taken for sequencing was PBMCs. All receptors come from a girl under 18 in good health and CMV-seropositive.

V and J are TRBV19 and TRBJ2-5; TRBD2 agrees at 8 bases. Germline assignment: CDR1 LNHDA and CDR2 SQIVND (reference sequence). V shed 5 bases and J 4 bases; nucleotides not matched to a gene: 9. The CDR3 sequence is 15 residues long. The DNA for the CDR3 is TGTGCCAGTAGTTTTCTGCGGGGGGCGGGAGAGACCCAGTACTTC. This gives the protein CASSFLRGAGETQYF.

The CDR3: CASSTGDRFSNTEAFF. The CDR3 nucleotides are TGTGCCAGCAGCACCGGGGACAGATTTTCGAACACTGAAGCTTTCTTT. The J gene is TRBJ1-1, the V gene TRBV7-8; 7 positions agree with TRBD1. The CDR3 consists of 16 residues. The J segment lost 1 base and the V segment lost 5 bases, leaving 10 bases of the junction unmatched. From germline, CDR1 is SGHVS and CDR2 FQNEAQ.

The chain recombines TRBV9 with TRBJ2-1; 12 bases agree with TRBD2. V was pared by 0 bases and J by 10 bases, with 5 bases of the junction left unmatched. This CDR3 comprises 15 residues. Germline V lookup: CDR1 SGDLS, CDR2 YYNGEE. CDR3 region: CASSVGLAGVEEQFF. CDR3 in DNA: TGTGCCAGCAGCGTAGGACTAGCGGGGGTGGAGGAGCAGTTCTTC.

Worth noting for this clone: The sample holds other DNA sequences that translate to the same CDR3. This sequence joins TRBV18 and TRBJ2-3; a possible D gene is TRBD2 (5 bases). CDR3 length: 14 residues. Germline V CDR1 and CDR2: KGHSH, LQKENI. Trimming took 3 bases from V and 0 from J, leaving 7 bases between them. Here the CDR3 DNA reads TGTGCCAGCTCACCGCGGACTAGCACAGATACGCAGTATTTT. Protein product: CASSPRTSTDTQYF.

The chain is built from TRBV27 and TRBJ2-1; TRBD2 matches at 10 bases. This CDR3 contains 18 residues. V shed 1 base, J shed 3 bases, and the junction held 9 bases outside the gene matches. CDR1 and CDR2 (germline): MNHEY, SMNVEV (reference sequence). This chain's CDR3 is CASSLYWVSGRDYNEQFF. The CDR3 bases are TGTGCCAGCAGTTTATATTGGGTAAGCGGGAGGGACTACAATGAGCAGTTCTTC.

This chain joins TRBV7-9 and TRBJ1-6; D call uncertain. Trimming took 5 bases from V and 0 from J, leaving 11 bases between them. Germline CDR1 and CDR2: SEHNR and FQNEAQ (reference sequence). CDR3 length equals 16 residues. DNA for the CDR3: TGTGCCAGCAGCCCAGGCGAAAGCTCCTATAATTCACCCCTCCACTTT. Amino acids: CASSPGESSYNSPLHF.

The chain is built from TRBV5-4 and TRBJ1-3; 7 bases map to TRBD1. Trimming took 0 bases from V and 1 from J; bases not matched to a gene: 1. The CDR3 totals 15 residues. The germline V gene has CDR1 SGHNT and CDR2 YYREEE (reference sequence). The CDR3 sequence: CASSLEGASGNTIYF. CDR3 nucleotides: TGTGCCAGCAGCTTGGAGGGGGCGTCTGGAAACACCATATATTTT.

This clone was recorded only once. V gene TRBV7-9 combines with J gene TRBJ1-2; 8 bases match TRBD1. Unmatched junction bases numbered 6, after V lost 5 bases and J lost 4 bases. Germline CDR1 reads SEHNR; CDR2 reads FQNEAQ (reference sequence). The CDR3 contains 14 residues. The CDR3 loop reads CASSRPDRAYGYTF. Written as DNA, the CDR3 is TGTGCCAGCAGCCGTCCGGACAGGGCCTATGGCTACACCTTC.

V gene TRBV27 combines with J gene TRBJ1-1, with D maybe TRBD1 (6 bases). Germline values: CDR1 MNHEY, CDR2 SMNVEV (reference sequence). V lost 10 bases, J lost 3 bases, and 24 bases lay in between. The CDR3 is 16 residues long. This CDR3 reads CAIYLILQGRDTEAFF. The CDR3 DNA is TGTGCCATCTACCTCATCTTACAGGGTAGGGACACTGAAGCTTTCTTT.

The chain couples TRBV5-4 to TRBJ2-5, with TRBD1 identical over 11 bases. Per germline, CDR1 SGHNT and CDR2 YYREEE (reference sequence). The CDR3 has 18 amino acids. The junction had 7 bases not matched to a gene; V was cut back by 0 bases and J by 0 bases. As DNA, the CDR3 is TGTGCCAGCAGCTTGGCTGGACAGGGGGCGCGGGACCAAGAGACCCAGTACTTC. It translates to CASSLAGQGARDQETQYF. Combining the CDR3 with reference TRBV5-4 and TRBJ2-5 gives the whole variable domain ETGVTQSPTHLIKTRGQQVTLRCSSQSGHNTVSWYQQALGQGPQFIFQYYREEENGRGNFPPRFSGLQFPNYSSELNVNALELDDSALYLCASSLAGQGARDQETQYFGPGTRLLVL.

This chain joins TRBV4-1 and TRBJ2-2, with a weak D call TRBD2 (5 bases). This CDR3 is built from 14 residues. Trimming took off 4 bases at V and 5 bases at J, with 11 bases between the two ends. Germline CDR1 is MGHRA and CDR2 is YSYEKL. CDR3 amino acids: CASSLPGWTGELFF. The CDR3 coding sequence is TGCGCCAGCAGCCTTCCGGGATGGACCGGGGAGCTGTTTTTT.

CDR3 nucleotides: TGTGCCAGCTCACCCTTTTTGGGGCGGGAGGGCCGCGAGCAGTACTTC. Its protein is CASSPFLGREGREQYF. V and J are TRBV18 and TRBJ2-7, with TRBD2 matching over 9 bases. V shed 3 bases, J shed 6 bases, and the junction held 12 bases outside the gene matches. The CDR3 extends over 16 amino acids. Looked up from germline, CDR1 is KGHSH and CDR2 is LQKENI.

J is TRBJ1-1 and V is TRBV18; TRBD1 matches 7 bases. The CDR3 loop spans 15 amino acids. CDR1 KGHSH and CDR2 LQKENI come from the germline V gene. V gave up 0 bases and J gave up 6 bases; unmatched junction bases: 7. The CDR3 protein is CASSPPSQGDSEAFF. The CDR3 coding sequence is TGTGCCAGCTCACCACCGAGTCAGGGGGACTCTGAAGCTTTCTTT.

V and J are TRBV7-2 and TRBJ2-5, with 8 bases that match TRBD1. The CDR3 sequence is 14 residues long. From germline, CDR1 is SGHTA and CDR2 FQGNSA. V lost 7 bases to trimming and J lost 5 bases; unmatched junction nucleotides: 9. The CDR3 DNA follows: TGTGCCAGCACCCCTAGACAGGGGACCGAGACCCAGTACTTC. As protein: CASTPRQGTETQYF.

The CDR3 DNA follows: TGTGCCAGCAGTTCAACAGGGGGCGAGGGGTACTTC. Translated: CASSSTGGEGYF. This chain joins TRBV27 and TRBJ2-7, with TRBD1 identical over 9 bases. The J segment lost 12 bases and the V segment lost 4 bases, leaving 7 bases of the junction unmatched. The CDR3 runs to 12 residues. Germline lookup yields CDR1 MNHEY and CDR2 SMNVEV (reference sequence).